Presented here are 23 T cell receptor beta chains from one specimen sequenced in a study of shared clonotypes between healthy human individuals. Sequencing was performed with immunoSEQ multiplex PCR; in TCRdb, only in-frame clones are kept and a portion is missing. This table has roughly 700,000 clones, over 65% appearing once. Sequenced: memory CD4+ T cells sorted from blood. Subset: CD45RA-negative fraction. Receptors were obtained from a woman in her twenties or thirties in good health.

J is TRBJ2-5 and V is TRBV15; the match to TRBD2 covers 7 bases. After removal of 0 bases from V and 4 bases from J, the junction contained 5 bases not matched to a gene. The CDR3 sequence is 15 residues long. CDR1 and CDR2 (germline): LNHNV, YYDKDF (reference sequence). In DNA form, the CDR3 reads TGTGCCACCAGCAGAGATTTCGGGGGGACAGAGACCCAGTACTTC. Protein product: CATSRDFGGTETQYF.

As regards this clone: The identical CDR3 is also encoded by other nucleotide sequences in the sample. V and J are TRBV2 and TRBJ2-1; 11 bases fit TRBD2. V lost 4 bases to trimming and J lost 7 bases; unmatched junction nucleotides: 3. The CDR3 runs to 14 residues. The germline V gene has CDR1 SNHLY and CDR2 FYNNEI. CDR3 nucleotide sequence: TGTGCCAGCAGTGCACTAGCGGGAGTAAATGAGCAGTTCTTC. Translated: CASSALAGVNEQFF.

V gene TRBV6-5 combines with J gene TRBJ1-2, with 8 bases that match TRBD1. This CDR3 has 14 amino acids. Germline trimming cut 8 bases from V and 6 bases from J; bases unmatched to any gene: 11. Germline lookup yields CDR1 MNHEY and CDR2 SVGAGI. CDR3 DNA: TGTGCCAGCGACCCCAGGGGGCGCTTGAATGGCTACACCTTC. Protein sequence: CASDPRGRLNGYTF.

This clone was observed once. The V gene is TRBV4-1, the J gene TRBJ2-2, with a possible D match to TRBD2 (5 bases). CDR3 size: 15 residues. Germline V lookup: CDR1 MGHRA, CDR2 YSYEKL. The V and J ends lost 1 base and 6 bases respectively, with 12 bases between them. The CDR3 reads CASSQVPTGSGELFF. Here the CDR3 DNA reads TGCGCCAGCAGCCAAGTACCGACGGGGTCCGGGGAGCTGTTTTTT.

This clone has a handful of counts. This chain links TRBV28 with TRBJ1-2; the D is unclear. Looked up from germline, CDR1 is MDHEN and CDR2 is SYDVKM. The CDR3 is 13 amino acids. V lost 5 bases, J lost 4 bases, and 11 bases lay in between. CDR3 region: CASSKEGLYGYTF. Written as DNA, the CDR3 is TGTGCCAGCAGTAAGGAGGGCCTCTATGGCTACACCTTC.

This rearrangement joins TRBV6-1 to TRBJ1-2; a weak D match, TRBD1 (5 bases). V was cut by 3 bases and J by 8 bases, with 13 bases left in between. The CDR3 sequence is 13 residues long. Germline CDR1 is MNHNS and CDR2 is SASEGT. The CDR3 region has the DNA TGTGCCAGCAGTGAGATCCGGGGCACGGGCTACACCTTC. Amino acids: CASSEIRGTGYTF.

V gene TRBV19 combines with J gene TRBJ1-1, with D perhaps matching TRBD1 (6 bases). Trimming pared 6 bases from V and 8 bases from J, leaving 16 bases between. Germline CDR1 and CDR2: LNHDA and SQIVND (reference sequence). The CDR3 totals 13 residues. The CDR3 reads CASSTVGQIEAFF. DNA for the CDR3: TGTGCCAGTAGCACGGTGGGACAAATAGAAGCTTTCTTT.

The chain recombines TRBV30 with TRBJ1-1; 8 positions match TRBD1. The CDR3 totals 13 residues. Germline V lookup: CDR1 GTSNPN, CDR2 SVGIG (reference sequence). The V gene end was trimmed by 2 bases and the J gene end by 3 bases; junction bases not matched to a gene: 2. CDR3: CAWSIQGDTEAFF. CDR3 coding DNA: TGTGCCTGGAGTATACAGGGGGACACTGAAGCTTTCTTT.

The chain is built from TRBV25-1 and TRBJ2-1; 8 bases map to TRBD2. The CDR3 is made up of 17 amino acids. V dropped 1 base and J dropped 4; count of bases not matched to a gene: 9. CDR1 is MGHDK, CDR2 SYGVNS, per germline. The chain's CDR3 is CASSELSTSGLYNEQFF. The CDR3 bases are TGTGCCAGCAGTGAATTATCCACTAGCGGACTATACAATGAGCAGTTCTTC.

The V gene is TRBV4-2, the J gene TRBJ2-7, with TRBD2 identical over 8 bases. V lost 0 bases to trimming and J lost 2 bases; unmatched junction nucleotides: 9. CDR1 is LGHNA, CDR2 YNFKEQ, per germline. The length of the CDR3 is 17 residues. CDR3 protein: CASSQEGSSGSAYEQYF. The CDR3 coding sequence is TGTGCCAGCAGCCAAGAGGGATCTAGCGGGTCCGCCTACGAGCAGTACTTC.

V usage is TRBV5-1 and J usage is TRBJ2-1, with a possible D match to TRBD2 (7 bases). Trimming took 5 bases from V and 5 from J, leaving 14 bases between them. Germline V gene lookup returns CDR1 SGHRS and CDR2 YFSETQ. CDR3 length: 14 amino acids. The CDR3 nucleotides are TGCGCCAGCAGGGGGGGGCTCCCTCACAATGAGCAGTTCTTC. Translating it yields CASRGGLPHNEQFF.

Concerning this clone itself: Other DNA sequences in this sample translate to the same CDR3. The J gene is TRBJ2-1, the V gene TRBV2, with no clear D. This CDR3 has 12 amino acids. CDR1 is SNHLY and CDR2 is FYNNEI in the germline V gene. Trimming shortened V by 5 bases and J by 10 bases, and 12 bases separated the two germline ends. CDR3 residues: CASSPDLGEQFF. The CDR3 DNA reads TGTGCCAGCAGTCCAGATTTGGGGGAGCAGTTCTTC.

The CDR3 reads CASSYVGAGPYKTQYF. CDR3 bases: TGTGCCAGCAGTTACGTGGGAGCCGGGCCTTATAAGACCCAGTACTTC. This chain uses TRBV6-5 with TRBJ2-5, with D maybe TRBD2 (5 bases). V lost 2 bases and J lost 6, with 19 bases in between. This CDR3 is built from 16 residues. The germline gives CDR1 MNHEY, CDR2 SVGAGI.

This sequence joins TRBV2 and TRBJ2-1, with D unclear. The CDR3 has 13 residues. CDR1 is SNHLY, CDR2 FYNNEI, per germline. The ends were cut back, 2 bases at V and 5 bases at J, with 7 bases in the middle. The CDR3 region has the DNA TGTGCCAGCAGTGAAAATGCCAACAATGAGCAGTTCTTC. It yields the protein CASSENANNEQFF.

This chain uses TRBV5-4 with TRBJ1-1, with D unclear. This CDR3 comprises 13 residues. V was shortened by 4 bases and J by 0 bases, with 7 bases between the two germline ends. The germline V gene encodes CDR1 SGHNT and CDR2 YYREEE (reference sequence). The CDR3 nucleotides read TGTGCCAGCAGCCCAGCAATGAACACTGAAGCTTTCTTT. As protein: CASSPAMNTEAFF.

This clone showed up just once. V usage is TRBV11-1 and J usage is TRBJ2-7, with D maybe TRBD1 (5 bases). This CDR3 is 17 amino acids long. The ends were cut back, 5 bases at V and 3 bases at J, with 23 bases in the middle. Germline V gene sequence: CDR1 SGHAT, CDR2 FQDESV (reference sequence). CDR3 sequence: CASSTRPSTDSVYEQYF. DNA for the CDR3: TGTGCCAGCAGCACCAGGCCGTCGACAGACAGCGTCTACGAGCAGTACTTC. The whole variable domain, filled in from reference TRBV11-1 and TRBJ2-7, reads EAEVAQSPRYKITEKSQAVAFWCDPISGHATLYWYRQILGQGPELLVQFQDESVVDDSQLPKDRFSAERLKGVDSTLKIQPAELGDSAMYLCASSTRPSTDSVYEQYFGPGTRLTVT.

This clone was seen a single time. The sample holds other DNA sequences that translate to the same CDR3. The chain combines TRBV5-8 with TRBJ1-5; 9 bases match TRBD1. Germline loops: CDR1 SGHTS, CDR2 YDEGEE. CDR3 size: 14 residues. The J segment lost 7 bases and the V segment lost 0 bases, leaving 2 bases of the junction unmatched. CDR3 bases: TGTGCCAGCAGCTTGGGGACAGGGGACCAGCCCCAGCATTTT. It is translated as CASSLGTGDQPQHF.

This clone was detected a few times. The chain couples TRBV2 to TRBJ2-7; 7 nucleotides align to TRBD2. The germline V gene has CDR1 SNHLY and CDR2 FYNNEI. The junction had 7 bases not matched to a gene; V was cut back by 2 bases and J by 0 bases. There are 16 residues in the CDR3. Here the CDR3 DNA reads TGTGCCAGCAGTGAACGTCTAGCGGATCTCTCCTACGAGCAGTACTTC. Amino acid sequence: CASSERLADLSYEQYF.

V gene TRBV4-2 combines with J gene TRBJ2-1; 10 nucleotides line up with TRBD2. V dropped 1 base and J dropped 1; count of bases not matched to a gene: 7. There are 18 residues in the CDR3. Germline CDR1 LGHNA, CDR2 YNFKEQ. The CDR3 region has the DNA TGTGCCAGCAGCCAAGGTCCTAGCGGGAGTATGTCCTACAATGAGCAGTTCTTC. Protein product: CASSQGPSGSMSYNEQFF.

The rearrangement uses TRBV28 and TRBJ1-5; D is unresolved. The CDR3 has 12 residues. Germline lookup yields CDR1 MDHEN and CDR2 SYDVKM. Trimming took off 6 bases at V and 5 bases at J, with 8 bases between the two ends. The CDR3 loop is CASRTGDQPQHF. The CDR3 DNA sequence: TGTGCCAGCAGGACGGGCGATCAGCCCCAGCATTTT.

This chain uses TRBV10-1 with TRBJ2-7; unclear D gene. CDR3 length equals 12 residues. V was cut by 6 bases and J by 7 bases, with 13 bases left in between. Germline CDR1 reads WNHNN; CDR2 reads SYGVQD (reference sequence). The CDR3 spells CASSSPGREQYF. CDR3 nucleotides: TGCGCCAGCAGCTCACCAGGACGGGAGCAGTACTTC.

The rearrangement joins TRBV29-1 to TRBJ2-2, with D perhaps TRBD1 (6 bases). The CDR3 is 14 residues long. CDR1 is SQVTM, CDR2 ANQGSEA, per germline. V was pared by 5 bases and J by 2 bases, with 12 bases between. CDR3 DNA sequence: TGCAGCGTTTCACGACAGGCTAACACCGGGGAGCTGTTTTTT. It yields the protein CSVSRQANTGELFF.

V is TRBV19 and J is TRBJ2-2; 8 nucleotides align to TRBD1. V lost 7 bases to trimming and J lost 4 bases; unmatched junction nucleotides: 11. Germline CDR1 reads LNHDA; CDR2 reads SQIVND (reference sequence). The CDR3 spans 16 residues. The CDR3 sequence: CASKRSEDRATGELFF. CDR3 DNA: TGTGCCAGTAAAAGAAGTGAGGACAGGGCCACCGGGGAGCTGTTTTTT.